This entry lists 30 T cell receptor beta chains sequenced from one sample in a study of radiation and T cells in renal cell carcinoma. Sequencing used immunoSEQ multiplex PCR; TCRdb keeps in-frame clones, though not all of them. Among 60,000 to 80,000 clones listed, 82% were seen once. Time point noted: blood 2 weeks post-SBRT. The treatment was: 15 Gy SBRT to primary tumor, nephrectomy 4 weeks later. The input for sequencing was blood, taken from a patient whose treatment included radiotherapy and nephrectomy. These TCRs come from a man in his sixties with renal cell carcinoma.

The J gene is TRBJ2-7, the V gene TRBV29-1; weak D call: TRBD2 (7 bases). V shed 6 bases and J shed 7 bases, with 19 bases lying between them. From germline, CDR1 is SQVTM and CDR2 ANQGSEA. The CDR3 runs 13 residues. The CDR3 region is CSVLPAGAGEQYF. The CDR3 nucleotides are TGCAGCGTCTTACCCGCGGGGGCGGGAGAGCAGTACTTC.

The chain uses TRBV10-3 and TRBJ1-1; no reliable D call. Trimming pared 4 bases from V and 1 base from J, leaving 13 bases between. This CDR3 spans 15 amino acids. Germline V gene data show CDR1 as ENHRY and CDR2 as SYGVKD. CDR3 bases: TGTGCCATCAGTGGGCAGGAAATCGGGAACACTGAAGCTTTCTTT. Amino acid sequence: CAISGQEIGNTEAFF.

The chain links TRBV11-2 to TRBJ2-3; D unresolved. Germline V CDR1 and CDR2: SGHAT, FQNNGV. The CDR3 runs to 16 residues. The V end was cut by 2 bases, the J end by 2 bases, with 14 bases between. The CDR3 region has the DNA TGTGCCAGCAGCTTAATGTTGTCCGTCTCCACAGATACGCAGTATTTT. It translates to CASSLMLSVSTDTQYF.

The table lists this clone with a few counts. The rearrangement joins TRBV4-3 to TRBJ2-3; D may correspond to TRBD1 or TRBD2 (5 bases each). Germline V gene lookup returns CDR1 LGHNA and CDR2 YSLEER. The CDR3 extends over 16 amino acids. V lost 0 bases, J lost 0 bases, and 10 bases lay in between. CDR3 amino acids: CASSQDRGASTDTQYF. The DNA of the CDR3 is TGCGCCAGCAGCCAAGATCGAGGGGCTAGCACAGATACGCAGTATTTT.

A single count supports this clone. The gene calls are TRBV27 and TRBJ2-7, with 7 bases aligning to TRBD2. Germline CDR1 MNHEY, CDR2 SMNVEV (reference sequence). The CDR3 consists of 16 residues. V gave up 5 bases and J gave up 2 bases; unmatched junction bases: 12. This chain's CDR3 is CASSLAWTSNAYEQYF. The DNA of the CDR3 is TGTGCCAGCAGTCTCGCCTGGACTAGTAATGCCTACGAGCAGTACTTC.

The chain carries TRBV5-1 and TRBJ2-1, with 11 bases aligning to TRBD2. The trim removed 4 bases at V and 8 bases at J, leaving 5 bases unmatched. This CDR3 is 14 amino acids long. The germline gives CDR1 SGHRS, CDR2 YFSETQ. CDR3 protein: CASSLAGGTDEQFF. The CDR3 DNA reads TGCGCCAGCAGCCTAGCGGGAGGAACGGATGAGCAGTTCTTC.

The chain combines TRBV7-2 with TRBJ1-3, with D uncertain. The CDR3 runs to 15 residues. CDR1 is SGHTA and CDR2 is FQGNSA in the germline V gene. Trimming pared 6 bases from V and 4 bases from J, leaving 16 bases between. As DNA, the CDR3 is TGTGCCAGCAGAACGGGCCTGAGCCCGGGAAACACCATATATTTT. Translated, it gives CASRTGLSPGNTIYF.

The gene calls are TRBV18 and TRBJ2-5; 7 bases are shared with TRBD1. V trimming: 2 bases; J trimming: 3 bases; junction bases outside the gene matches: 6. Per the germline V gene, CDR1 is KGHSH and CDR2 is LQKENI. The CDR3 consists of 15 residues. CDR3 residues: CASSPDFGTEETQYF. CDR3 coding DNA: TGTGCCAGCTCACCAGACTTCGGGACAGAAGAGACCCAGTACTTC.

The rearrangement links TRBV6-5 to TRBJ1-2; no definite D call. Germline V lookup: CDR1 MNHEY, CDR2 SVGAGI. This CDR3 comprises 13 residues. V gave up 8 bases and J gave up 8 bases, with 18 bases separating them. The CDR3 nucleotides are TGTGCCAGCGGGCTCGGGTTTCCCGACGGCTACACCTTC. Translating gives CASGLGFPDGYTF.

This clone is termed medium-sized (0.01 to 0.1%). The J gene is TRBJ2-3, the V gene TRBV6-4; TRBD2 is a possible D gene (6 bases). V shed 3 bases and J shed 0 bases, with 10 bases lying between them. Germline V lookup: CDR1 MRHNA, CDR2 SNTAGT. This CDR3 is built from 15 residues. CDR3 nucleotide sequence: TGTGCCAGCAGTGATGCGGCGGGGAGCACAGATACGCAGTATTTT. It translates to CASSDAAGSTDTQYF.

The chain recombines TRBV6-1 with TRBJ2-7, with D perhaps matching TRBD1 or TRBD2 (7 bases each). CDR1 is MNHNS, CDR2 SASEGT, per germline. The CDR3 length is 14 residues. V lost 7 bases and J 2 bases, leaving 15 bases between the germline ends. As DNA, the CDR3 is TGTGCCAGCACCAAGGGGGCGGGAGCCTACGAGCAGTACTTC. It codes for CASTKGAGAYEQYF.

This clone was seen once. The chain links TRBV4-3 to TRBJ2-3; 8 bases fit TRBD1. V shed 2 bases and J 4 bases; nucleotides not matched to a gene: 8. This CDR3 has 16 amino acids. Per germline, CDR1 LGHNA and CDR2 YSLEER. This chain's CDR3 is CASSQTDRGGADTQYF. CDR3 DNA sequence: TGCGCCAGCAGCCAAACAGACAGGGGTGGCGCAGATACGCAGTATTTT.

The chain combines TRBV5-1 with TRBJ2-1; the match to TRBD2 covers 11 bases. CDR1 and CDR2 (germline): SGHRS, YFSETQ. This CDR3 is 15 amino acids long. V shed 4 bases, J shed 9 bases, and the junction held 9 bases outside the gene matches. Here the CDR3 reads CASSITSGSAAEQFF. The CDR3 DNA reads as TGCGCCAGCAGCATTACTAGCGGGAGTGCGGCTGAGCAGTTCTTC. Based on the CDR3 plus reference TRBV5-1 and TRBJ2-1, the full variable domain is KAGVTQTPRYLIKTRGQQVTLSCSPISGHRSVSWYQQTPGQGLQFLFEYFSETQRNKGNFPGRFSGRQFSNSRSEMNVSTLELGDSALYLCASSITSGSAAEQFFGPGTRLTVL.

V usage is TRBV10-3 and J usage is TRBJ1-2, with a tentative D call TRBD1 (5 bases). The CDR3 covers 13 residues. V was shortened by 2 bases and J by 4 bases, with 8 bases between the two germline ends. The germline CDR1 and CDR2 sequences are ENHRY and SYGVKD. The CDR3 loop reads CAISEAGLYGYTF. CDR3 sequence (DNA): TGTGCCATCAGTGAGGCAGGGCTCTATGGCTACACCTTC.

The chain employs TRBV30 and TRBJ2-7, with 8 bases matching TRBD1. Unmatched junction bases numbered 12, after V lost 7 bases and J lost 7 bases. The CDR3 has 13 amino acids. Germline V gene sequence: CDR1 GTSNPN, CDR2 SVGIG (reference sequence). The CDR3 sequence: CAFPRGTGGEQYF. For the CDR3, the DNA is TGTGCCTTCCCCAGGGGGACAGGAGGAGAGCAGTACTTC.

The chain joins TRBV2 to TRBJ1-1; D unclear. This CDR3 contains 8 residues. V was pared by 10 bases and J by 13 bases, with 10 bases between. Germline loops: CDR1 SNHLY, CDR2 FYNNEI. CDR3 nucleotide sequence: TGTGCCAACCCTAGTGGTTTCTTT. This translates into CANPSGFF.

The chain combines TRBV7-7 with TRBJ2-3; D may correspond to TRBD1 or TRBD2 (5 bases each). The CDR3 spans 15 residues. Trimming left V 2 bases short and J 0 bases short, with 9 bases between. The germline CDR1 and CDR2 sequences are SSHAT and FNYEAQ (reference sequence). The DNA for the CDR3 is TGTGCCAGCAGCTTACGGGGCGGGAGCACAGATACGCAGTATTTT. Amino acid sequence: CASSLRGGSTDTQYF.

This clone was counted once. The rearrangement joins TRBV6-5 to TRBJ2-1, with D uncertain. CDR3 length equals 15 residues. The ends were cut back, 5 bases at V and 0 bases at J, with 11 bases in the middle. Germline V gives CDR1 MNHEY, CDR2 SVGAGI. CDR3 in amino acids: CASSLDPSSYNEQFF. The CDR3 coding sequence is TGTGCCAGCAGTCTCGACCCGAGCTCCTACAATGAGCAGTTCTTC.

This clone was seen once. The V call is TRBV11-2, the J call TRBJ2-7, with TRBD1 matching over 8 bases. In germline, CDR1 is SGHAT, CDR2 FQNNGV. Germline trimming cut 4 bases from V and 3 bases from J; bases unmatched to any gene: 8. This CDR3 is 15 amino acids long. This CDR3 is CASSWAAGGGYEQYF. Here the CDR3 DNA reads TGTGCCAGCAGCTGGGCCGCAGGGGGCGGCTACGAGCAGTACTTC.

J is TRBJ1-2 and V is TRBV28; TRBD1 aligns across 10 bases. V lost 7 bases, J lost 10 bases, and 12 bases stayed unmatched. Looked up from germline, CDR1 is MDHEN and CDR2 is SYDVKM. The length of the CDR3 is 14 residues. The CDR3, as DNA: TGTGCCAGCACCCTAGCCCGGGACAGGGGAGCCTACACCTTC. It translates to CASTLARDRGAYTF.

The chain couples TRBV7-9 to TRBJ1-1; TRBD1 is a possible D gene (6 bases). The CDR3 consists of 14 residues. The V end was cut by 5 bases, the J end by 1 base, with 11 bases between. The germline V gene has CDR1 SEHNR and CDR2 FQNEAQ (reference sequence). The CDR3 region has the DNA TGTGCCAGCAGCGCCTCACAGGGGAACACTGAAGCTTTCTTT. Translation gives CASSASQGNTEAFF.

The chain has TRBV4-2 and TRBJ2-2; possibly TRBD2 for D (6 bases). The CDR3 totals 18 residues. V lost 0 bases, J lost 1 base, and 15 bases lay in between. Germline-derived CDR1 and CDR2 are LGHNA and YNFKEQ. The CDR3 DNA reads as TGTGCCAGCAGCCAAGATCCCGTCAGCGGGCTGAACACCGGGGAGCTGTTTTTT. Its translation: CASSQDPVSGLNTGELFF.

The chain couples TRBV11-2 to TRBJ1-1; no firm D call. In germline, CDR1 is SGHAT, CDR2 FQNNGV. This CDR3 contains 14 residues. The V and J ends lost 1 base and 5 bases respectively, with 11 bases between them. The CDR3: CASSLVQRGTEAFF. CDR3 nucleotide sequence: TGTGCCAGCAGCTTAGTACAGAGAGGAACTGAAGCTTTCTTT.

The chain recombines TRBV28 with TRBJ1-5; 7 nucleotides line up with TRBD1. Looked up from germline, CDR1 is MDHEN and CDR2 is SYDVKM. After removal of 4 bases from V and 2 bases from J, the junction contained 8 bases not matched to a gene. The CDR3 totals 16 residues. CDR3 sequence (DNA): TGTGCCAGCAGTTCTTGGGACAGTCCGGGCAATCAGCCCCAGCATTTT. Translation gives CASSSWDSPGNQPQHF. The complete variable domain, with remaining parts taken from reference TRBV28 and TRBJ1-5, reads DVKVTQSSRYLVKRTGEKVFLECVQDMDHENMFWYRQDPGLGLRLIYFSYDVKMKEKGDIPEGYSVSREKKERFSLILESASTNQTSMYLCASSSWDSPGNQPQHFGDGTRLSIL.

The chain carries TRBV29-1 and TRBJ2-1; D is possibly TRBD1 (5 bases). The CDR3 runs to 17 residues. Trimming took 0 bases from V and 0 from J, leaving 15 bases between them. Germline V CDR1 and CDR2: SQVTM, ANQGSEA. The CDR3 nucleotides read TGCAGCGTTGAAGATCCCGCCCGCAGGGCCTCCTACAATGAGCAGTTCTTC. This codes for CSVEDPARRASYNEQFF.

The gene calls are TRBV5-1 and TRBJ1-1, with a weak D call TRBD1 (6 bases). Germline V gene data show CDR1 as SGHRS and CDR2 as YFSETQ. V was clipped by 0 bases and J by 1 base, with 10 bases between them. CDR3 length equals 15 residues. The CDR3 is CASSLALGGNTEAFF. The CDR3 nucleotides read TGCGCCAGCAGCTTGGCTTTAGGGGGGAACACTGAAGCTTTCTTT.

V is TRBV7-9 and J is TRBJ2-7; TRBD1 might be the D (5 bases). Trimming shortened V by 0 bases and J by 3 bases, and 6 bases separated the two germline ends. The CDR3 loop spans 13 amino acids. Per the germline V gene, CDR1 is SEHNR and CDR2 is FQNEAQ (reference sequence). The CDR3 spells CASSLAQGYEQYF. CDR3 coding DNA: TGTGCCAGCAGCTTAGCTCAGGGCTACGAGCAGTACTTC.

The gene calls are TRBV11-2 and TRBJ2-5; 7 bases are a match to TRBD1. CDR1 is SGHAT and CDR2 is FQNNGV in the germline V gene. The CDR3 consists of 19 residues. Trimming at V came to 0 bases and at J to 4 bases, leaving 17 bases not matched to a gene. DNA for the CDR3: TGTGCCAGCAGCTTAGAAGGAGCCCCAGGGACAGCGTGGGGAGAGACCCAGTACTTC. This gives the protein CASSLEGAPGTAWGETQYF.

CDR3 nucleotides: TGTGCCAGCAGCTTGGCCCTGTGGACTAGCGGGGTCTCAGATACGCAGTATTTT. As protein: CASSLALWTSGVSDTQYF. The gene calls are TRBV5-4 and TRBJ2-3; 12 bases are a match to TRBD2. Germline-derived CDR1 and CDR2 are SGHNT and YYREEE (reference sequence). V lost 0 bases and J lost 4; bases outside the gene matches: 9. The CDR3 extends over 18 amino acids.

The V call is TRBV15, the J call TRBJ2-5, with TRBD1 matching over 7 bases. Germline assignment: CDR1 LNHNV and CDR2 YYDKDF (reference sequence). The length of the CDR3 is 18 residues. Trimming took 3 bases from V and 4 from J; bases not matched to a gene: 17. This chain's CDR3 is CATSRDGTGVGTGETQYF. CDR3 nucleotides: TGTGCCACCAGCAGGGATGGAACAGGGGTGGGGACGGGAGAGACCCAGTACTTC.